The sequence of this TCR beta chain was determined in a study of T cells after posttransplantation cyclophosphamide. This clone was seen at least ten times. Its specificity is unknown. Study-level findings and limits: Recipient CMV seropositivity and CMV reactivation strongly tracked TRB clonality.

This CDR3 is 16 amino acids long. J gave up 5 bases and V 3 bases, and 9 bases lay outside the gene matches. In germline, CDR1 is SGDLS, CDR2 YYNGEE. The method was immunoSEQ multiplex PCR; TCRdb's version includes in-frame clones alone and lacks a portion of them. The sample contains fewer than 40,000 clones, none of them singletons. Peripheral blood was collected from the related graft donor on the marrow donation day. Sequenced material: PBMCs. This rearrangement joins TRBV9 to TRBJ1-4; 8 bases agree with TRBD1. The receptor comes from a woman in her 50s in good health and a related stem cell transplant donor. The CDR3 here is CASSELDRVGNEKLFF. The CDR3 DNA reads as TGTGCCAGCAGCGAGTTGGACAGGGTGGGCAATGAAAAACTGTTTTTT.